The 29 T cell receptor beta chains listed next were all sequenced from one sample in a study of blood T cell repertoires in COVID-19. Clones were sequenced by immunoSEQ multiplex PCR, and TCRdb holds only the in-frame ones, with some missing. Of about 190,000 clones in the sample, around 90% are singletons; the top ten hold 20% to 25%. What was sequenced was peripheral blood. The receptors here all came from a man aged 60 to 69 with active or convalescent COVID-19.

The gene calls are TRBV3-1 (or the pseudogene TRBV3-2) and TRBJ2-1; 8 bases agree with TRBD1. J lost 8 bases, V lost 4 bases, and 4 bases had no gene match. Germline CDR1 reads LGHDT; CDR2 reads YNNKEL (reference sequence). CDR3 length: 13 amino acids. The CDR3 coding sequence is TGTGCCAGCAGCCTCAGGGGGCAGGATGAGCAGTTCTTC. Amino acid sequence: CASSLRGQDEQFF.

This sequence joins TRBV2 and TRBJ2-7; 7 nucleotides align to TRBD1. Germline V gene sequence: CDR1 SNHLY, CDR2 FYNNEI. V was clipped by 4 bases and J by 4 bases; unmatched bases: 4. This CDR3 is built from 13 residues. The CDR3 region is CASSGRGQYEQYF. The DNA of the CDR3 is TGTGCCAGCAGTGGAAGGGGGCAATACGAGCAGTACTTC.

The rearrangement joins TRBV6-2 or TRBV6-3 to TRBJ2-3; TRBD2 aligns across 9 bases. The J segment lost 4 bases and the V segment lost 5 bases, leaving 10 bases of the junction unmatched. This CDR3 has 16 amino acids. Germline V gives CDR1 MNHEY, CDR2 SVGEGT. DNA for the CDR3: TGTGCCAGCAGTCTCGGCCTGGCGGGGGGGGCAGATACGCAGTATTTT. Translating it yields CASSLGLAGGADTQYF.

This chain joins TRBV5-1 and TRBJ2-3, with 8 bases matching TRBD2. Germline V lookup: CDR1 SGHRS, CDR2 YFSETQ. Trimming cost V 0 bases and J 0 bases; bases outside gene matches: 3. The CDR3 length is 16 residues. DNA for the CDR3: TGCGCCAGCAGCTTGGTCGCGGGGGGCAGCACAGATACGCAGTATTTT. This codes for CASSLVAGGSTDTQYF.

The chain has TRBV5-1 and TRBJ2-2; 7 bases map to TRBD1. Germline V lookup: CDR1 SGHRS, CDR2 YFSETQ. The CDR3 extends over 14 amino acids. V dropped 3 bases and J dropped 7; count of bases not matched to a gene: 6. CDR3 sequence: CASSSYRGGGELFF. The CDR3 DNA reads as TGCGCCAGCAGCTCATACAGGGGTGGCGGGGAGCTGTTTTTT. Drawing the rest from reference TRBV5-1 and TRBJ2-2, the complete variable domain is KAGVTQTPRYLIKTRGQQVTLSCSPISGHRSVSWYQQTPGQGLQFLFEYFSETQRNKGNFPGRFSGRQFSNSRSEMNVSTLELGDSALYLCASSSYRGGGELFFGEGSRLTVL.

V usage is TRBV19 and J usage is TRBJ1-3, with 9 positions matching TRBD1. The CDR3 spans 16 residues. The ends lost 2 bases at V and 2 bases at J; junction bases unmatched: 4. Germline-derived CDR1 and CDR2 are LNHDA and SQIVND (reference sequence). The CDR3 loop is CASSISGTGTGNTIYF. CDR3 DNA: TGTGCCAGTAGTATAAGCGGGACAGGGACTGGAAACACCATATATTTT.

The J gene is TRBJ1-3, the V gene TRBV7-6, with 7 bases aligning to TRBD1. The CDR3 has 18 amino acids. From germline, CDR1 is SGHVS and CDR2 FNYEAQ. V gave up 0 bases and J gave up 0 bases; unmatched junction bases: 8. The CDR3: CASSLAPWGQRSGNTIYF. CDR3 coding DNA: TGTGCCAGCAGCTTAGCGCCCTGGGGACAGCGCTCTGGAAACACCATATATTTT. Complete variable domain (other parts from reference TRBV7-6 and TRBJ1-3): GAGVSQSPRYKVTKRGQDVALRCDPISGHVSLYWYRQALGQGPEFLTYFNYEAQQDKSGLPNDRFSAERPEGSISTLTIQRTEQRDSAMYRCASSLAPWGQRSGNTIYFGEGSWLTVV.

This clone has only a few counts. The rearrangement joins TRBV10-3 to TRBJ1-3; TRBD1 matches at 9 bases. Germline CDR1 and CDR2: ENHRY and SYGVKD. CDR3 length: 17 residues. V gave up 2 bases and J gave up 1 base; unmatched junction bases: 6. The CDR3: CAISEVGQGSSGNTIYF. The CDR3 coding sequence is TGTGCCATCAGTGAGGTGGGACAGGGATCTTCTGGAAACACCATATATTTT.

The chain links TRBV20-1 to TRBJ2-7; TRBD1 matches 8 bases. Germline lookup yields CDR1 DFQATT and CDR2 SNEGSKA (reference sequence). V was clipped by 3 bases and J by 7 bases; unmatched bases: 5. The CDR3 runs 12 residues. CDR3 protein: CSASRQGREQYF. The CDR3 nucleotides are TGCAGTGCTAGTCGACAGGGGAGAGAGCAGTACTTC.

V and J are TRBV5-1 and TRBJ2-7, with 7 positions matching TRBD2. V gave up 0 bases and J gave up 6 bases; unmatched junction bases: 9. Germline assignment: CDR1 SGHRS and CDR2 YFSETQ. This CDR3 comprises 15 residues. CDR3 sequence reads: CASSLAGGSKAEQYF. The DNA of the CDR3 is TGCGCCAGCAGCTTGGCCGGGGGGTCGAAGGCCGAGCAGTACTTC.

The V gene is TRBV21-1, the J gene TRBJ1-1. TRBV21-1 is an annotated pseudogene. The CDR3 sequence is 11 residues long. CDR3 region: CASSTRTEAFF. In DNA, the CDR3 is TGTGCCAGCAGCACTCGGACTGAAGCTTTCTTT.

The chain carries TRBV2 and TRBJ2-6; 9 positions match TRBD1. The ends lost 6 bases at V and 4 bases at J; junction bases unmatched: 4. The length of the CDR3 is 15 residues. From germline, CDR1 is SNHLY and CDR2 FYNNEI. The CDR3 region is CASSGTGHGANVLTF. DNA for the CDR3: TGTGCCAGCAGCGGGACAGGGCACGGGGCCAACGTCCTGACTTTC.

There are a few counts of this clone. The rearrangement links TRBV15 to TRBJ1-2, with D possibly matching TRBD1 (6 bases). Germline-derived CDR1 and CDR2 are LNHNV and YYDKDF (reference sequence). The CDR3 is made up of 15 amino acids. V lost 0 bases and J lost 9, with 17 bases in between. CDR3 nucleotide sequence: TGTGCCACCAGCAGAGATCTCGGCAGGGGCGGAAGCTACACCTTC. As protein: CATSRDLGRGGSYTF.

DNA of the CDR3: TGTGCCAGCAGCCCCCGGGAAGGGCGAATAAATGAAAAACTGTTTTTT. Translated, it gives CASSPREGRINEKLFF. The rearrangement links TRBV11-2 to TRBJ1-4; D unresolved. From germline, CDR1 is SGHAT and CDR2 FQNNGV. V shed 5 bases and J shed 5 bases, with 18 bases lying between them. The CDR3 covers 16 residues.

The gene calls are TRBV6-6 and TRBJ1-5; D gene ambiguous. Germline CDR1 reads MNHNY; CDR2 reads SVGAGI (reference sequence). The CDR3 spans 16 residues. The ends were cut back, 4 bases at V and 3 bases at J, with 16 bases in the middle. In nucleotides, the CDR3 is TGTGCCAGCAGTTCCTGGGGAGGTACAATCAATCAGCCCCAGCATTTT. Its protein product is CASSSWGGTINQPQHF.

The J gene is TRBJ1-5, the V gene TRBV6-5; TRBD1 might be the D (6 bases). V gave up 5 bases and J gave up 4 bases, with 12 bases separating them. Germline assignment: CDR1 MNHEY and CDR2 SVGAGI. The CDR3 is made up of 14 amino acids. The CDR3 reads CASSRTASNQPQHF. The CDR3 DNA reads TGTGCCAGCAGTCGGACAGCTAGTAATCAGCCCCAGCATTTT.

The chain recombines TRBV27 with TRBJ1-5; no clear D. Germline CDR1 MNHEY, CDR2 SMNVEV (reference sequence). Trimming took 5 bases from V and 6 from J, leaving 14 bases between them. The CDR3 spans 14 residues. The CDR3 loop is CASSPNGRSQPQHF. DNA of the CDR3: TGTGCCAGCAGTCCAAATGGGCGCAGTCAGCCCCAGCATTTT.

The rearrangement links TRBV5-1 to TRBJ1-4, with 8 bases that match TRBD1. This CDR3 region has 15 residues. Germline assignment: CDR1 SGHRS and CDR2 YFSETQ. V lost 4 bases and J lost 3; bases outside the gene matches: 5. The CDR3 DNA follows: TGCGCCAGCAGCCTATGGACAGGGCCTAATGAAAAACTGTTTTTT. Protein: CASSLWTGPNEKLFF.

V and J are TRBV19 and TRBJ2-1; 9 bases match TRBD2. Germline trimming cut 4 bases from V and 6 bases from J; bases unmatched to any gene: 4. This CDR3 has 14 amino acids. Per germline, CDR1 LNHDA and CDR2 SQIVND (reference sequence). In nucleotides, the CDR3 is TGTGCCAGTAGTAGCGGGGGGGCCGGCAATGAGCAGTTCTTC. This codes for CASSSGGAGNEQFF.

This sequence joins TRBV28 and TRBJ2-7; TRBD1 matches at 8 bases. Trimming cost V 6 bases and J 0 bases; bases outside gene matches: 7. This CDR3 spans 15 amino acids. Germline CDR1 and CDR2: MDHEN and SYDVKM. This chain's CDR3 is CASSRQGRSSYEQYF. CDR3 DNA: TGTGCCAGCAGCCGACAGGGGAGAAGCTCCTACGAGCAGTACTTC.

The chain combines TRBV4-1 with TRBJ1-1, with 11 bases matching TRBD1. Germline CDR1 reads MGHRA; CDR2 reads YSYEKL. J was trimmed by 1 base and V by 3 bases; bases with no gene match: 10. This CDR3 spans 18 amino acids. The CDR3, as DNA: TGCGCCAGCAGCCAGCACCGGGACAGGGGGTTGCGGAACACTGAAGCTTTCTTT. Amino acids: CASSQHRDRGLRNTEAFF.

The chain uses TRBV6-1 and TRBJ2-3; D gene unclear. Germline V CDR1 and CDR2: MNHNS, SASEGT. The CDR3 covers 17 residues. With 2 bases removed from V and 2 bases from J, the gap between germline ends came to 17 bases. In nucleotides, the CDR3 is TGTGCCAGCAGTGAACTGGCCTCGGGTCTTCTCACAGATACGCAGTATTTT. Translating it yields CASSELASGLLTDTQYF.

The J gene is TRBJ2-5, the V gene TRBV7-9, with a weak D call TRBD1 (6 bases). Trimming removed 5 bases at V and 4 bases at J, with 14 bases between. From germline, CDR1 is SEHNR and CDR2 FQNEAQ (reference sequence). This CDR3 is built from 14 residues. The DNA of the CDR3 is TGTGCCAGCAGCCCCCCAGGGGAGCGAGAGACCCAGTACTTC. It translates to CASSPPGERETQYF.

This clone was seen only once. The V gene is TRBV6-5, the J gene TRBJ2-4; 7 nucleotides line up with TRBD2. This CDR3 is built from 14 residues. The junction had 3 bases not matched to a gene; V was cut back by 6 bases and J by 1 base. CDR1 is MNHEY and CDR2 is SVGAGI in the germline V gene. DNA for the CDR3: TGTGCCAGCAGGGGGCGGGGGGCCAAAAACATTCAGTACTTC. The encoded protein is CASRGRGAKNIQYF.

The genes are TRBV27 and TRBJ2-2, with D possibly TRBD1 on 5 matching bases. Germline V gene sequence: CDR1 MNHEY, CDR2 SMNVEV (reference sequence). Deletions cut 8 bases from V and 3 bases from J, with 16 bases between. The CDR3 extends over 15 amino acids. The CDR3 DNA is TGTGCCAGCTCCCCCCCGACAGATGACACCGGGGAGCTGTTTTTT. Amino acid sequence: CASSPPTDDTGELFF.

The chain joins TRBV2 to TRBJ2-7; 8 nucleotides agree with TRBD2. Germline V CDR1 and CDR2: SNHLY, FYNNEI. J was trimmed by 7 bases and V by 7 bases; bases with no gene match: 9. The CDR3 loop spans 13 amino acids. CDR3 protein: CASTSGYAGEQYF. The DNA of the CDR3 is TGTGCCAGCACTAGCGGGTACGCCGGGGAGCAGTACTTC.

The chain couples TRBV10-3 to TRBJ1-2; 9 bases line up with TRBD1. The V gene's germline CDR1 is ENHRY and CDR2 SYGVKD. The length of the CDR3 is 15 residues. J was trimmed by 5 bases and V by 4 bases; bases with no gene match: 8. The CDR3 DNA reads TGTGCCATCAGTGTAGGTGGACAGGGGACTTATGGCTACACCTTC. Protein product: CAISVGGQGTYGYTF.

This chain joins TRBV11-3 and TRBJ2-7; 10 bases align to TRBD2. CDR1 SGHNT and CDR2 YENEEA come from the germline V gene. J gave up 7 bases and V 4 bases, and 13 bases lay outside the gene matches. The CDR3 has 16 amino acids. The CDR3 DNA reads TGTGCCAGCAGCTGTACTAGCGGGGACCCTCCTGAGGAGCAGTACTTC. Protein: CASSCTSGDPPEEQYF.

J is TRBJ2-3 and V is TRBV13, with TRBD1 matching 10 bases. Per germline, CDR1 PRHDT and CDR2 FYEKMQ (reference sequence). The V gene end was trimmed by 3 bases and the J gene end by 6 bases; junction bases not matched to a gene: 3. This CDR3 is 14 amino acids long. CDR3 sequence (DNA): TGTGCCAGCAGCTTGCGACAGGGGGCCGATACGCAGTATTTT. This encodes CASSLRQGADTQYF.